The rows below give T cell receptor beta chains drawn from one sample of a study of T-cell memory formation after mild COVID-19. TCRdb analysed the 5' RACE reads with MiXCR anew, one entry per CDR3 protein. The data show 430,000 or so distinct CDR3 sequences, with roughly 25% seen just once and approximately 12% held by the top ten. The specimen was PBMCs or a T cell subset sorted from them (not recorded which). All receptors derive from an adult woman who had mild COVID-19 (a few samples of this study predate the infection). Cell type and time point are not known. The conserved cysteine and the conserved F or W are not part of the CDR3 here.

J gene | V gene | CDR3 protein
TRBJ1-2 | TRBV29-1 | SVEEGPRGYT
TRBJ2-2 | TRBV3-1 | ASSEREGVGGELF
TRBJ2-5 | TRBV12-3/TRBV12-4 | ASRLTSGAQETQY
TRBJ2-7 | TRBV29-1 | SVVDQNRDKQY
TRBJ2-7 | TRBV12-3/TRBV12-4 | ASSLPASYEQY
TRBJ2-7 | TRBV4-1 | ASSQSPQGAYEQY
TRBJ2-7 | TRBV20-1 | SAPEGSYEQY
TRBJ1-2 | TRBV12-3/TRBV12-4 | ASSPDRANYGYT
TRBJ1-3 | TRBV7-6 | ASSRGTVEALTGNTIY
TRBJ1-1 | TRBV5-1 | ASSLGALNTEAF
TRBJ1-5 | TRBV20-1 | SASEEGVYNQPQH
TRBJ2-1 | TRBV2 | ASSEISGGEQF
TRBJ2-1 | TRBV7-8 | ASSLPGQPNEQF
TRBJ2-3 | TRBV9 | ASSVEGLAGVNTDTQY
TRBJ2-7 | TRBV7-9 | ASSLGYIEQY
TRBJ2-7 | TRBV6-6 | ASSYTSGGAYEQY
TRBJ1-6 | TRBV5-1 | ASSTDRGLTGSPLH
TRBJ2-2 | TRBV4-1 | ASSRAGSTGELF
TRBJ1-3 | TRBV7-6 | ASSLVGGAGNTIY
TRBJ2-2 | TRBV20-1 | SASSLQGNPGELF
TRBJ2-1 | TRBV12-3/TRBV12-4 | ASTFIGYNEQF
TRBJ2-1 | TRBV15 | ATSRDGQAGNEQF
TRBJ1-3 | TRBV29-1 | SATDRGGNTIY
TRBJ1-6 | TRBV6-2/TRBV6-3 | ASRPLRSSYNSPLH
TRBJ1-2 | TRBV19 | ASTDSARDGYT
TRBJ2-5 | TRBV3-1 | ASSHSLAGLHQETQY
TRBJ2-2 | TRBV7-9 | ATTRGTGELF
TRBJ2-5 | TRBV12-3/TRBV12-4 | ASSLAGGHGTQY
TRBJ1-1 | TRBV6-5 | ASTNGAGPTEAF
TRBJ1-1 | TRBV5-5 | ASSRTTGAEAF
TRBJ2-2 | TRBV27 | ASTSLGKGNTGELF
TRBJ1-1 | TRBV20-1 | SARPQSNTEAF
TRBJ2-7 | TRBV3-1 | ASSQEAGQVDEQY
TRBJ2-5 | TRBV27 | ASSLQGYQETQY
TRBJ2-7 | TRBV11-2 | ASSSGLAGGNEQY
TRBJ2-1 | TRBV7-9 | ASRRALVGTNEQF
TRBJ2-7 | TRBV28 | ASSLYGTGGVDEQY
TRBJ1-1 | TRBV7-2 | ASSPPVRAANTEAF
TRBJ1-1 | TRBV7-2 | ASSPPTGITEAF
TRBJ1-1 | TRBV5-1 | ASSSRTGDETEAF
TRBJ1-1 | TRBV7-2 | ASSLDGGGTEAF
TRBJ1-5 | TRBV19 | ASSITPNQPQH
TRBJ1-3 | TRBV5-1 | ASSRYSPVAGNTIY
TRBJ2-5 | TRBV7-2 | ASSLSLAGETQY
TRBJ2-5 | TRBV12-3/TRBV12-4 | ASSLIGPETQY
TRBJ1-4 | TRBV20-1 | SAIKTAVEKLF
TRBJ2-7 | TRBV27 | ASSHGGRSEQY
TRBJ2-3 | TRBV2 | ASMDGGGHSRTDTQY
TRBJ1-1 | TRBV24-1 | ATSDSMNTEAF
TRBJ2-3 | TRBV3-1 | ASILSGGEADTQY
TRBJ2-5 | TRBV14 | ASSPRTGGVKTQY
TRBJ2-7 | TRBV30 | AWSVGYEQY
TRBJ1-1 | TRBV13 | ASSPEDRGRYTEAF
TRBJ1-2 | TRBV20-1 | SAITQGSGGGYT
TRBJ2-3 | TRBV7-2 | ASSPAADTQY
TRBJ2-2 | TRBV24-1 | ATSDLGTSGSNTGELF
TRBJ2-2 | TRBV15 | ATQELGNTGELF
TRBJ2-3 | TRBV7-2 | ASSLRASGVDTQY
TRBJ2-7 | TRBV18 | ASSVNSGRAYEQY